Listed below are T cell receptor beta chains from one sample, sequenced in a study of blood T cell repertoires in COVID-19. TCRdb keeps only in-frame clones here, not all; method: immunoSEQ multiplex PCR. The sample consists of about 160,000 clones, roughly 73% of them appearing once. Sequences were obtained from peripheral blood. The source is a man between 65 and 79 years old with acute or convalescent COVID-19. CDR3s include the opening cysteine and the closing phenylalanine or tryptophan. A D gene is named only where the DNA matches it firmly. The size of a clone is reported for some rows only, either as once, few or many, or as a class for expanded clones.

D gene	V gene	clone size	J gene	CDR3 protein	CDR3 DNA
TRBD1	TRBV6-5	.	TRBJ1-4	CASSVGQDNEKLFF	TGTGCCAGCAGCGTCGGACAGGATAATGAAAAACTGTTTTTT
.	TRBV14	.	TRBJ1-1	CASSLLDNTEAFF	TGTGCCAGCAGCCTGCTAGATAACACTGAAGCTTTCTTT
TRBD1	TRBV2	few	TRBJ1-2	CASSDDRGVNGYTF	TGTGCCAGCAGTGATGACAGGGGTGTTAATGGCTACACCTTC
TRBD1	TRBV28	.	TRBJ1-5	CASSLRRGLDNQPQHF	TGTGCCAGCAGTTTACGGAGGGGGCTTGATAATCAGCCCCAGCATTTT
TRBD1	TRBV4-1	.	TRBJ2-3	CASSQELDRGQVDTQYF	TGCGCCAGCAGCCAAGAGTTGGACAGGGGGCAGGTAGATACGCAGTATTTT
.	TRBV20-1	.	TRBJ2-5	CSAGAETQYF	TGCAGTGCGGGGGCAGAGACCCAGTACTTC
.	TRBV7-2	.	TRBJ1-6	CASSLSVPHSPLHF	TGTGCCAGCAGCTTATCAGTTCCCCATTCACCCCTCCACTTT
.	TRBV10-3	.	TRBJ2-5	CAISSGVQETQYF	TGTGCCATCAGCTCGGGGGTCCAAGAGACCCAGTACTTC
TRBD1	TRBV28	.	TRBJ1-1	CASSSLSIGTGAREAFF	TGTGCCAGCAGTTCCCTATCAATCGGGACAGGGGCCCGTGAAGCTTTCTTT
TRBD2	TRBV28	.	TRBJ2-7	CASSLPPGGAGEQYF	TGTGCCAGCAGTTTACCCCCGGGGGGGGCGGGCGAGCAGTACTTC
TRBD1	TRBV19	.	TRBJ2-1	CASSIRTGGAEDEQFF	TGTGCCAGTAGTATACGGACAGGGGGCGCCGAGGATGAGCAGTTCTTC
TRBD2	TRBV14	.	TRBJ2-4	CASSQEPAGKNIQYF	TGTGCCAGCAGCCAAGAACCAGCGGGGAAAAACATTCAGTACTTC
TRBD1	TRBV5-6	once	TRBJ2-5	CASSPDRDRQETQYF	TGTGCCAGCAGCCCGGACAGGGACCGACAAGAGACCCAGTACTTC
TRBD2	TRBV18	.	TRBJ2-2	CASSPPSGYSGELFF	TGTGCCAGCTCACCTCCTAGCGGGTACTCCGGGGAGCTGTTTTTT
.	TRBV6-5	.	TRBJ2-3	CASSSGGGDTQYF	TGTGCCAGCAGCTCGGGGGGCGGAGATACGCAGTATTTT
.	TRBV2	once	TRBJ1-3	CASRYRPEDGNTIYF	TGTGCCAGCAGGTACAGGCCCGAGGATGGAAACACCATATATTTT
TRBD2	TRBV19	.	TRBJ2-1	CASSPSGGTYNEQFF	TGTGCCAGTAGTCCTAGCGGGGGGACTTACAATGAGCAGTTCTTC
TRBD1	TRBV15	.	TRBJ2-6	CASGQGRSGANVLTF	TGTGCCTCTGGACAGGGTCGGTCTGGGGCCAACGTCCTGACTTTC
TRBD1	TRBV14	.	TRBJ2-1	CASSQDLVQGWFF	TGTGCCAGCAGCCAAGATCTTGTACAGGGGTGGTTCTTC
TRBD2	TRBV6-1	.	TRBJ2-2	CASSEQVAGFTGELFF	TGTGCCAGCAGTGAACAGGTAGCGGGGTTCACCGGGGAGCTGTTTTTT
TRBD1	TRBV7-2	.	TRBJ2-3	CASSPDRDTDTQYF	TGTGCCAGCAGCCCTGACAGGGACACAGATACGCAGTATTTT
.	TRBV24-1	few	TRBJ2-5	CATTPRGGRQETQYF	TGTGCCACCACTCCTAGGGGGGGGCGGCAAGAGACCCAGTACTTC
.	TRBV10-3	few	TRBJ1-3	CAISGAGAAGNTIYF	TGTGCCATCAGTGGGGCAGGGGCTGCTGGAAACACCATATATTTT
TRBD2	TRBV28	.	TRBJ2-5	CASSLGGREETQYF	TGTGCCAGCAGTTTAGGGGGGAGGGAAGAGACCCAGTACTTC
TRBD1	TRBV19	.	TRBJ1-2	CASSPMEGQESSWLYGYTF	TGTGCCAGTAGTCCTATGGAGGGACAGGAGTCTAGTTGGTTGTATGGCTACACCTTC
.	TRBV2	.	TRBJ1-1	CASSEGLMNTEAFF	TGTGCCAGCAGTGAGGGCCTTATGAACACTGAAGCTTTCTTT
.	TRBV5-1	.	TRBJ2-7	CASSSGQSSYEQYF	TGCGCCAGCAGCTCGGGACAAAGCTCCTACGAGCAGTACTTC
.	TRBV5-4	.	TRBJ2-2	CASSLRRMNTGELFF	TGTGCCAGCAGCTTGAGGCGGATGAACACCGGGGAGCTGTTTTTT
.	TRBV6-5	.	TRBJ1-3	CAIRGAGNTIYF	TGTGCCATCAGGGGAGCTGGAAACACCATATATTTT
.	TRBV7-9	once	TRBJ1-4	CASSLQAMDEKLFF	TGTGCCAGCAGCTTACAGGCCATGGATGAAAAACTGTTTTTT
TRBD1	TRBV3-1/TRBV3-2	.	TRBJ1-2	CASNPTGGGYTF	TGTGCCAGCAATCCGACAGGGGGGGGCTACACCTTC
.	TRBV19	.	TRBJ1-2	CASSADSTHNYGYTF	TGTGCCAGTAGTGCGGACAGCACCCATAACTATGGCTACACCTTC
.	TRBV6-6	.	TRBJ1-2	CASSLQVVYTF	TGTGCCAGCAGTCTACAGGTGGTGTACACCTTC
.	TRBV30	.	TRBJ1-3	CAWSKRTTGNSGNTIYF	TGTGCCTGGAGTAAAAGGACGACGGGAAACTCTGGAAACACCATATATTTT
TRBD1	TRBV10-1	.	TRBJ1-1	CASSLTGMNTEAFF	TGCGCCAGCAGTCTGACAGGGATGAACACTGAAGCTTTCTTT
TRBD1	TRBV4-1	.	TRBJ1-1	CASSQAPPTGLNTEAFF	TGCGCCAGCAGCCAAGCCCCCCCGACAGGGTTGAACACTGAAGCTTTCTTT
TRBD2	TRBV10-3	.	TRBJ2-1	CAKNGTSLNEQFF	TGTGCCAAAAACGGGACTAGTCTGAATGAGCAGTTCTTC
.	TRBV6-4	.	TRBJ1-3	CASSPDAGSGNTIYF	TGTGCCAGCAGTCCGGACGCGGGCTCTGGAAACACCATATATTTT
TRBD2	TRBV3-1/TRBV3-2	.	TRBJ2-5	CASTRLAGGQETQYF	TGTGCCAGCACCCGACTAGCGGGGGGGCAAGAGACCCAGTACTTC
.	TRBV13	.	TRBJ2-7	CASSLGQGIYEQYF	TGTGCCAGCAGCTTAGGCCAGGGGATCTACGAGCAGTACTTC
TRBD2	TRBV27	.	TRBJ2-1	CASSPRWAGGSNEQFF	TGTGCCAGCAGTCCGCGCTGGGCGGGAGGGAGTAATGAGCAGTTCTTC
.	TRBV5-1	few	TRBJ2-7	CASSLVGGLEEQYF	TGCGCCAGCAGCTTAGTAGGGGGTCTAGAAGAGCAGTACTTC